A selection of T cell receptor beta chains follows, all from one sample in a study of control samples from healthy donors and cancer patients. Produced via immunoSEQ multiplex PCR; TCRdb's table is partial and in-frame only. The data show around 200,000 clones, about 93% seen once. Sample: blood. The receptors come from a man aged 18 to 30 in good health. The CDR3 runs from the conserved cysteine through the conserved F or W. The order of the fields is CDR3 DNA, CDR3 protein, clone size, V gene, D gene, J gene. The D gene is left open where the match is weak. Expanded clones get a size class; other rows say once, few or many, or leave the size out.

cdr3_nt: TGCGCCAGCAGCCAAGACGTCGGGGATCCCTACGAGCAGTACTTC; cdr3_aa: CASSQDVGDPYEQYF; clone_size: -; v_call: TRBV4-1; d_call: -; j_call: TRBJ2-7
cdr3_nt: TGTGCCAGCACTATCCAGGGGGCCTATGGCTACACCTTC; cdr3_aa: CASTIQGAYGYTF; clone_size: -; v_call: TRBV2; d_call: TRBD1; j_call: TRBJ1-2
cdr3_nt: TGCGCCAGCAGCTCCTCCGGGACTTCATACAATGAGCAGTTCTTC; cdr3_aa: CASSSSGTSYNEQFF; clone_size: -; v_call: TRBV5-1; d_call: -; j_call: TRBJ2-1
cdr3_nt: TGCGCCAGCCGCAGGACTACTGGGGCCAACGTCCTGACTTTC; cdr3_aa: CASRRTTGANVLTF; clone_size: -; v_call: TRBV5-1; d_call: -; j_call: TRBJ2-6
cdr3_nt: TGTGCCAGCAGCAAGTCTCCGGGACTAGCGGCGAACACCGGGGAGCTGTTTTTT; cdr3_aa: CASSKSPGLAANTGELFF; clone_size: -; v_call: TRBV7-3; d_call: TRBD2; j_call: TRBJ2-2
cdr3_nt: TGTGCCAGCAGTGTCTCGGACGGGAATAATTCACCCCTCCACTTT; cdr3_aa: CASSVSDGNNSPLHF; clone_size: -; v_call: TRBV2; d_call: -; j_call: TRBJ1-6
cdr3_nt: TGCGCCAGCAGCCCCACTTCGAATCAGCCCCAGCATTTT; cdr3_aa: CASSPTSNQPQHF; clone_size: -; v_call: TRBV5-1; d_call: -; j_call: TRBJ1-5
cdr3_nt: TGTGCCAGCAGGCCCCTCGCGGGGACCTACAATGAGCAGTTCTTC; cdr3_aa: CASRPLAGTYNEQFF; clone_size: -; v_call: TRBV11-2; d_call: -; j_call: TRBJ2-1
cdr3_nt: TGTGCCTGGGGGAGGGAGGGAATAGATTCAACTAATGAAAAACTGTTTTTT; cdr3_aa: CAWGREGIDSTNEKLFF; clone_size: once; v_call: TRBV30; d_call: -; j_call: TRBJ1-4
cdr3_nt: TGTGCCAGCAGCTTTTCTTCCTCTCCCTACAATGAGCAGTTCTTC; cdr3_aa: CASSFSSSPYNEQFF; clone_size: -; v_call: TRBV7-2; d_call: -; j_call: TRBJ2-1
cdr3_nt: TGTGCCAGCAGTCTAAGCGAGGCATATGAAGGCTACACCTTC; cdr3_aa: CASSLSEAYEGYTF; clone_size: -; v_call: TRBV28; d_call: -; j_call: TRBJ1-2
cdr3_nt: TGTGCCAGCAGTGTCGGGACGGAGCAAGGTGAGCAGTTCTTC; cdr3_aa: CASSVGTEQGEQFF; clone_size: -; v_call: TRBV25-1; d_call: -; j_call: TRBJ2-1
cdr3_nt: TGTGCCAGCAGCTCCCTGACAGGGCGAGGCACTGAAGCTTTCTTT; cdr3_aa: CASSSLTGRGTEAFF; clone_size: -; v_call: TRBV5-5; d_call: TRBD1; j_call: TRBJ1-1
cdr3_nt: TGTGCCAGTAGTATAGTCCCGGGACAGGGATTGAGCTCCTACAATGAGCAGTTCTTC; cdr3_aa: CASSIVPGQGLSSYNEQFF; clone_size: once; v_call: TRBV19; d_call: TRBD1; j_call: TRBJ2-1
cdr3_nt: TGTGCCAGCTCAGGGCCGATCCGTGAAAAACTGTTTTTT; cdr3_aa: CASSGPIREKLFF; clone_size: -; v_call: TRBV18; d_call: -; j_call: TRBJ1-4
cdr3_nt: TGCAGCGTTGCAGTGAACTATGGCTACACCTTC; cdr3_aa: CSVAVNYGYTF; clone_size: -; v_call: TRBV29-1; d_call: -; j_call: TRBJ1-2
cdr3_nt: TGTGCCAGCACCCACCACACGGCTAATGAAAAACTGTTTTTT; cdr3_aa: CASTHHTANEKLFF; clone_size: -; v_call: TRBV25-1; d_call: -; j_call: TRBJ1-4
cdr3_nt: TGTGCCAGCCCCGAGGAACTTGTTTTCGCCGGGGAGCTGTTTTTT; cdr3_aa: CASPEELVFAGELFF; clone_size: -; v_call: TRBV6-7; d_call: -; j_call: TRBJ2-2
cdr3_nt: TGCAGCGTTGAGGAAAGGGGGGGGGAAAAACTGTTTTTT; cdr3_aa: CSVEERGGEKLFF; clone_size: -; v_call: TRBV29-1; d_call: -; j_call: TRBJ1-4
cdr3_nt: TGTGCCAGCAGTTCTACAGGGGGCTCCTACGAGCAGTACTTC; cdr3_aa: CASSSTGGSYEQYF; clone_size: -; v_call: TRBV6-5; d_call: TRBD1; j_call: TRBJ2-7
cdr3_nt: TGTGCCAGTATCGACGCAGGCTCTGGAAACACCATATATTTT; cdr3_aa: CASIDAGSGNTIYF; clone_size: -; v_call: TRBV19; d_call: -; j_call: TRBJ1-3
cdr3_nt: TGTGCCAGCAGTGAGGTTTGGCAAAATCAGCCCCAGCATTTT; cdr3_aa: CASSEVWQNQPQHF; clone_size: -; v_call: TRBV6-1; d_call: -; j_call: TRBJ1-5
cdr3_nt: TGCAGTGCTAGTACAGGGGAGAGCTCTGGGGCCAACGTCCTGACTTTC; cdr3_aa: CSASTGESSGANVLTF; clone_size: -; v_call: TRBV20-1; d_call: TRBD1; j_call: TRBJ2-6
cdr3_nt: TGTGCCAGCAGTGATCGGACAGTCAATGAAAAACTGTTTTTT; cdr3_aa: CASSDRTVNEKLFF; clone_size: -; v_call: TRBV6-1; d_call: -; j_call: TRBJ1-4
cdr3_nt: TGTGCCAGCAGCCAATCCAATAGGGAAGGAAACACCATATATTTT; cdr3_aa: CASSQSNREGNTIYF; clone_size: -; v_call: TRBV3-1/TRBV3-2; d_call: -; j_call: TRBJ1-3
cdr3_nt: TGTGCCAGCAGCGACAGGACAGGGGCCTACGAGCAGTACTTC; cdr3_aa: CASSDRTGAYEQYF; clone_size: -; v_call: TRBV7-2; d_call: TRBD1; j_call: TRBJ2-7
cdr3_nt: TGTGCCAGTAGTATAGGACTAGCGGGGCCCGATACGCAGTATTTT; cdr3_aa: CASSIGLAGPDTQYF; clone_size: -; v_call: TRBV19; d_call: TRBD2; j_call: TRBJ2-3
cdr3_nt: TGTGCCAGCAGCATAACCCTAGACGGAAATCAGCCCCAGCATTTT; cdr3_aa: CASSITLDGNQPQHF; clone_size: -; v_call: TRBV6-5; d_call: -; j_call: TRBJ1-5
cdr3_nt: TGTGCCAGCTCACCAAGCACAGATACGCAGTATTTT; cdr3_aa: CASSPSTDTQYF; clone_size: -; v_call: TRBV18; d_call: -; j_call: TRBJ2-3
cdr3_nt: TGTGCCAGCAACCGGGACAGGAGTACCTACGAGCAGTACTTC; cdr3_aa: CASNRDRSTYEQYF; clone_size: -; v_call: TRBV27; d_call: TRBD1; j_call: TRBJ2-7
cdr3_nt: TGTGCCAGCAGCTTCAGGGTGGGTGAAAAACTGTTTTTT; cdr3_aa: CASSFRVGEKLFF; clone_size: -; v_call: TRBV7-2; d_call: -; j_call: TRBJ1-4
cdr3_nt: TGTGCCAGCAGTTTAGAAGGACATACGCAGTATTTT; cdr3_aa: CASSLEGHTQYF; clone_size: once; v_call: TRBV12-3/TRBV12-4; d_call: -; j_call: TRBJ2-3
cdr3_nt: TGTGCCAGCAGTTTATTAAAAGGACAGGGGTGGGCTCAGTACTTC; cdr3_aa: CASSLLKGQGWAQYF; clone_size: -; v_call: TRBV27; d_call: TRBD1; j_call: TRBJ2-4
cdr3_nt: TGTGCCAGCAGATCTCACTCGACTCGCGGGGGGGCTAACACCGGGGAGCTGTTTTTT; cdr3_aa: CASRSHSTRGGANTGELFF; clone_size: once; v_call: TRBV7-2; d_call: TRBD2; j_call: TRBJ2-2
cdr3_nt: TGTGCCAGCGGGAAGTTAGACAGCTACGAGCAGTACTTC; cdr3_aa: CASGKLDSYEQYF; clone_size: -; v_call: TRBV7-6; d_call: -; j_call: TRBJ2-7
cdr3_nt: TGTGCTAGTGGTATTGGACAGGGGGCTGAAGCTTTCTTT; cdr3_aa: CASGIGQGAEAFF; clone_size: few; v_call: TRBV12-5; d_call: TRBD1; j_call: TRBJ1-1
cdr3_nt: TGTGCCAGCCAGGGGAACAATCAGCCCCAGCATTTT; cdr3_aa: CASQGNNQPQHF; clone_size: -; v_call: TRBV12-3/TRBV12-4; d_call: -; j_call: TRBJ1-5
cdr3_nt: TGTGCCAGCAGCCAAGATGGTGGGCTGGGTAATTCACCCCTCCACTTT; cdr3_aa: CASSQDGGLGNSPLHF; clone_size: -; v_call: TRBV3-1/TRBV3-2; d_call: -; j_call: TRBJ1-6